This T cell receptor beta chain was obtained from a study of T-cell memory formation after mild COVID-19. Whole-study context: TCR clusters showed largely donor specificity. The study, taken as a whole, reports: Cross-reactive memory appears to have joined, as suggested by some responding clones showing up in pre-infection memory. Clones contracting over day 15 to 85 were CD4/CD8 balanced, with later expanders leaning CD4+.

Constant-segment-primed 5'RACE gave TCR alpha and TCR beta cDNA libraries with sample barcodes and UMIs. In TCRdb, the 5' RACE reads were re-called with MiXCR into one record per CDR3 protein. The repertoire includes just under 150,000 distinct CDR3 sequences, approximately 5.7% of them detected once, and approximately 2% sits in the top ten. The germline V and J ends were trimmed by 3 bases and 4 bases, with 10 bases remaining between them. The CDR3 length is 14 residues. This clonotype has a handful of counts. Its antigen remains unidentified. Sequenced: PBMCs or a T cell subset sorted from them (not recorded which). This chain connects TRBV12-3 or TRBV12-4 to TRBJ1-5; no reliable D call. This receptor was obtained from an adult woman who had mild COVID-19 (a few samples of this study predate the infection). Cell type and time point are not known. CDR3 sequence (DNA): TGTGCCAGCAGTTTTCGCAACACAAATCAGCCCCAGCATTTT. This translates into CASSFRNTNQPQHF.